One and the same sample provided the 30 T cell receptor beta chains below, sequenced in a study of memory CD4+ T cells and cytomegalovirus serostatus. The sort gate was single viable CD3+CD4+CD8-CD45RO+ cells for memory CD4+ T cells. Sequenced by immunoSEQ multiplex PCR; TCRdb stores in-frame clones only, minus some. The table lists about 82,000 clones, more than 70% of them singletons. Source material: memory CD4+ T cells from blood. These receptors originate from an adult in good health and CMV-seronegative.

This chain uses TRBV23-1 with TRBJ1-1; D remains unclear. TRBV23-1 is an open reading frame, and its role is uncertain. Trimming stripped 6 bases from V and 5 bases from J, with 19 bases between. The CDR3 contains 15 residues. CDR3: CASSPLYLKRTEAFF. The CDR3 nucleotides are TGCGCCAGCAGCCCGCTGTATTTAAAAAGGACTGAAGCTTTCTTT.

This clone was recorded once. V is TRBV30 and J is TRBJ1-2; 8 bases are a match to TRBD1. The CDR3 extends over 10 amino acids. Germline trimming cut 8 bases from V and 7 bases from J; bases unmatched to any gene: 3. Germline values: CDR1 GTSNPN, CDR2 SVGIG (reference sequence). The CDR3 here is CAGQGGGYTF. The CDR3 DNA sequence: TGTGCCGGACAGGGTGGTGGCTACACCTTC.

This chain links TRBV19 with TRBJ2-1; 8 bases agree with TRBD2. The V and J ends lost 5 bases and 0 bases, in that order; junction bases with no gene match: 3. There are 15 residues in the CDR3. Looked up from germline, CDR1 is LNHDA and CDR2 is SQIVND (reference sequence). This CDR3 reads CASSWGTSSYNEQFF. CDR3 DNA sequence: TGTGCCAGTAGTTGGGGGACTAGCTCCTACAATGAGCAGTTCTTC.

The chain joins TRBV29-1 to TRBJ1-1; D is undetermined. V was cut by 7 bases and J by 6 bases, with 15 bases left in between. This CDR3 comprises 12 residues. Looked up from germline, CDR1 is SQVTM and CDR2 is ANQGSEA. The CDR3: CSGAELDAEAFF. Written as DNA, the CDR3 is TGCAGCGGCGCCGAATTGGACGCTGAAGCTTTCTTT.

V usage is TRBV5-4 and J usage is TRBJ1-3; D unclear. With 2 bases removed from V and 8 bases from J, the gap between germline ends came to 5 bases. The CDR3 is made up of 11 amino acids. Germline V gene lookup returns CDR1 SGHNT and CDR2 YYREEE (reference sequence). CDR3 nucleotide sequence: TGTGCCAGCAGCTTATCTGACACCATATATTTT. Its translation: CASSLSDTIYF.

The chain combines TRBV7-9 with TRBJ1-3, with a weak D call TRBD1 (5 bases). Germline assignment: CDR1 SEHNR and CDR2 FQNEAQ (reference sequence). V was trimmed by 1 base and J by 4 bases, leaving 17 bases between them. The CDR3 is 17 amino acids. The chain's CDR3 is CASSLGRSRGVGNTIYF. The CDR3 bases are TGTGCCAGCAGCTTAGGCCGAAGCCGGGGGGTAGGAAACACCATATATTTT.

V and J are TRBV10-3 and TRBJ1-4; D is perhaps TRBD1 (6 bases). Between the trimmed V and J ends, which lost 5 bases and 8 bases, there was a span of 15 bases. Germline CDR1 and CDR2: ENHRY and SYGVKD. CDR3 size: 14 residues. CDR3 sequence reads: CAISPGAGGEKLFF. CDR3 in DNA: TGTGCCATCAGTCCGGGGGCTGGAGGGGAAAAACTGTTTTTT.

The chain combines TRBV27 with TRBJ2-2, with 9 bases identical to TRBD1. The germline gives CDR1 MNHEY, CDR2 SMNVEV (reference sequence). With 5 bases clipped from V and 6 bases from J, the junction kept 7 bases outside the gene matches. The CDR3 is made up of 15 amino acids. CDR3 in amino acids: CASSAGTGRSGELFF. CDR3 nucleotide sequence: TGTGCCAGCAGTGCGGGGACAGGGCGGTCCGGGGAGCTGTTTTTT.

The rearrangement links TRBV7-9 to TRBJ2-3, with 11 bases identical to TRBD2. The junction had 2 bases not matched to a gene; V was cut back by 1 base and J by 2 bases. The CDR3 extends over 16 amino acids. CDR1 and CDR2 from the germline V gene are SEHNR and FQNEAQ (reference sequence). This chain's CDR3 is CASSLGLAGLTDTQYF. CDR3 sequence (DNA): TGTGCCAGCAGCTTAGGACTAGCGGGGCTCACAGATACGCAGTATTTT.

The rearrangement joins TRBV6-5 to TRBJ2-7; TRBD1 might be the D (7 bases). CDR1 MNHEY and CDR2 SVGAGI come from the germline V gene. CDR3 length: 14 residues. V was shortened by 5 bases and J by 5 bases, with 16 bases between the two germline ends. The CDR3 coding sequence is TGTGCCAGCAGTCGGGGGCAGGGGGTCCACGAGCAGTACTTC. Protein product: CASSRGQGVHEQYF.

The chain employs TRBV19 and TRBJ1-5; D gene unclear. CDR1 and CDR2 from the germline V gene are LNHDA and SQIVND (reference sequence). V was trimmed by 4 bases and J by 3 bases, leaving 4 bases between them. The CDR3 has 12 residues. The CDR3 loop reads CASSTYNQPQHF. The CDR3 DNA reads as TGTGCCAGTAGTACGTACAATCAGCCCCAGCATTTT. The full variable domain, its missing parts supplied by reference TRBV19 and TRBJ1-5, is DGGITQSPKYLFRKEGQNVTLSCEQNLNHDAMYWYRQDPGQGLRLIYYSQIVNDFQKGDIAEGYSVSREKKESFPLTVTSAQKNPTAFYLCASSTYNQPQHFGDGTRLSIL.

The V call is TRBV6-5, the J call TRBJ2-3; D remains unclear. The CDR3 totals 13 residues. V lost 0 bases and J lost 7, with 8 bases in between. Germline V gene sequence: CDR1 MNHEY, CDR2 SVGAGI. CDR3 nucleotide sequence: TGTGCCAGCAGTTACTCGATGGGAAATACGCAGTATTTT. Amino acids: CASSYSMGNTQYF.

This chain connects TRBV5-5 to TRBJ2-5, with 8 bases matching TRBD1. This CDR3 comprises 15 residues. Germline values: CDR1 SGHKS, CDR2 YYEKEE (reference sequence). Unmatched junction bases numbered 7, after V lost 2 bases and J lost 4 bases. CDR3 in amino acids: CASSLRRQGTETQYF. In nucleotides, the CDR3 is TGTGCCAGCAGCTTACGGCGACAGGGGACAGAGACCCAGTACTTC. Drawing the rest from reference TRBV5-5 and TRBJ2-5, the complete variable domain is DAGVTQSPTHLIKTRGQQVTLRCSPISGHKSVSWYQQVLGQGPQFIFQYYEKEERGRGNFPDRFSARQFPNYSSELNVNALLLGDSALYLCASSLRRQGTETQYFGPGTRLLVL.

The genes are TRBV5-4 and TRBJ1-2; 10 nucleotides match TRBD1. CDR3 length equals 15 residues. Looked up from germline, CDR1 is SGHNT and CDR2 is YYREEE (reference sequence). V shed 8 bases and J 4 bases; nucleotides not matched to a gene: 11. The CDR3 here is CASNSPGQGSYGYTF. In DNA, the CDR3 is TGTGCCAGTAACTCTCCGGGACAGGGGAGCTATGGCTACACCTTC.

CDR3 amino acids: CASRGETSGVTDTQYF. CDR3 DNA sequence: TGTGCCAGCAGGGGAGAGACTAGCGGAGTCACAGATACGCAGTATTTT. The rearrangement uses TRBV6-6 and TRBJ2-3; 9 bases match TRBD2. CDR1 is MNHNY and CDR2 is SVGAGI in the germline V gene (reference sequence). V shed 6 bases and J 2 bases; nucleotides not matched to a gene: 9. The CDR3 runs 16 residues.

The chain links TRBV7-2 to TRBJ1-3, with D tentatively TRBD1 (6 bases). Trimming cost V 6 bases and J 0 bases, with 15 bases left between them. Germline V lookup: CDR1 SGHTA, CDR2 FQGNSA. This CDR3 is 16 amino acids long. CDR3 region: CASSKAGVNSGNTIYF. The CDR3 DNA sequence: TGTGCCAGCAGTAAGGCAGGGGTAAACTCTGGAAACACCATATATTTT.

This clone was seen more than once but under ten times. The genes are TRBV10-3 and TRBJ1-6; 9 bases are a match to TRBD1. CDR1 and CDR2 (germline): ENHRY, SYGVKD. The CDR3 is 15 residues long. V trimming: 2 bases; J trimming: 10 bases; junction bases outside the gene matches: 6. CDR3 nucleotide sequence: TGTGCCATCAGTGAGATACAGGGGGCCCGCTCACCCCTCCACTTT. This translates into CAISEIQGARSPLHF.

This clone was seen a few times. The sample holds other DNA sequences that translate to the same CDR3. V and J are TRBV19 and TRBJ1-1; no clear D. The CDR3 totals 13 residues. V lost 1 base to trimming and J lost 1 base, with 4 bases between them. The germline V gene encodes CDR1 LNHDA and CDR2 SQIVND (reference sequence). The CDR3 is CASSIGRNTEAFF. The CDR3 region has the DNA TGTGCCAGTAGTATAGGCAGGAACACTGAAGCTTTCTTT.

The rearrangement uses TRBV28 and TRBJ2-7; D possibly corresponds to TRBD1 (5 bases). Trimming left V 3 bases short and J 0 bases short, with 15 bases between. The CDR3 contains 16 residues. Germline CDR1 reads MDHEN; CDR2 reads SYDVKM. CDR3 amino acids: CASSFRLDTTSYEQYF. The CDR3 DNA reads as TGTGCCAGCAGTTTCCGTCTGGACACTACCTCCTACGAGCAGTACTTC. The full variable domain, rest sourced from reference TRBV28 and TRBJ2-7, is DVKVTQSSRYLVKRTGEKVFLECVQDMDHENMFWYRQDPGLGLRLIYFSYDVKMKEKGDIPEGYSVSREKKERFSLILESASTNQTSMYLCASSFRLDTTSYEQYFGPGTRLTVT.

The V call is TRBV2, the J call TRBJ1-6, with 8 nucleotides matching TRBD1. Germline V gene lookup returns CDR1 SNHLY and CDR2 FYNNEI. The CDR3 length is 15 residues. V dropped 4 bases and J dropped 10; count of bases not matched to a gene: 9. For the CDR3, the DNA is TGTGCCAGCAGTGGCTCCGGGACAGGATCCTCACCCCTCCACTTT. This sequence encodes CASSGSGTGSSPLHF.

The sample holds a few counts of this clone. The genes are TRBV2 and TRBJ1-5; D not resolved. Germline V lookup: CDR1 SNHLY, CDR2 FYNNEI. Trimming took 8 bases from V and 7 from J, leaving 15 bases between them. This CDR3 contains 13 residues. The CDR3 nucleotides read TGTGCCAGCGGGTTGGGGATTAGACAGCCCCAGCATTTT. Translation: CASGLGIRQPQHF.

The table lists this clone with a count of one. The chain couples TRBV5-1 to TRBJ2-1; TRBD1 might be the D (5 bases). The germline V gene has CDR1 SGHRS and CDR2 YFSETQ. This CDR3 is 13 amino acids long. Trimming removed 0 bases from V and 9 bases from J, with 10 bases in between. The CDR3 sequence is CASSLGTTGEQFF. The CDR3 nucleotides are TGCGCCAGCAGCTTGGGGACCACAGGTGAGCAGTTCTTC.

J is TRBJ2-3 and V is TRBV2, with a tentative D call TRBD2 (6 bases). Trimming cost V 8 bases and J 2 bases, with 17 bases left between them. The CDR3 has 15 residues. The germline V gene has CDR1 SNHLY and CDR2 FYNNEI. CDR3 sequence (DNA): TGTGCCAGCCTTCCGGGACTTTTTACCACAGATACGCAGTATTTT. This sequence encodes CASLPGLFTTDTQYF.

This clone showed up just a few times. This rearrangement joins TRBV5-4 to TRBJ1-2; TRBD1 agrees at 9 bases. The germline CDR1 and CDR2 sequences are SGHNT and YYREEE (reference sequence). V trimming: 0 bases; J trimming: 5 bases; junction bases outside the gene matches: 5. The CDR3 covers 15 residues. CDR3 in amino acids: CASSLAGTGRYGYTF. The CDR3 DNA is TGTGCCAGCAGCTTGGCCGGGACAGGGCGGTATGGCTACACCTTC.

This chain joins TRBV9 and TRBJ2-1; 10 bases line up with TRBD2. V shed 6 bases, J shed 0 bases, and the junction held 9 bases outside the gene matches. This CDR3 spans 17 amino acids. Germline loops: CDR1 SGDLS, CDR2 YYNGEE. CDR3 amino acids: CASTRGLAASSYNEQFF. The DNA of the CDR3 is TGTGCCAGCACCCGCGGACTAGCGGCAAGCTCCTACAATGAGCAGTTCTTC.

V and J are TRBV2 and TRBJ2-7; TRBD1 aligns across 8 bases. The CDR3 length is 14 residues. Germline loops: CDR1 SNHLY, CDR2 FYNNEI. J gave up 2 bases and V 4 bases, and 4 bases lay outside the gene matches. The CDR3 nucleotides are TGTGCCAGCAGTGCCGGACAGGGTCCCTACGAGCAGTACTTC. Translation gives CASSAGQGPYEQYF.

This chain connects TRBV19 to TRBJ1-4; D gene ambiguous. The V gene lost 4 bases and the J gene lost 4 bases, with 10 bases spanning the gap. Germline-derived CDR1 and CDR2 are LNHDA and SQIVND (reference sequence). CDR3 length equals 14 residues. CDR3 bases: TGTGCCAGTAGTAGGCCAGCCAATAATGAAAAACTGTTTTTT. It encodes CASSRPANNEKLFF.

The CDR3 loop reads CAISERTVGPGELFF. CDR3 nucleotide sequence: TGTGCCATCAGTGAAAGGACGGTGGGACCCGGGGAGCTGTTTTTT. The chain recombines TRBV10-3 with TRBJ2-2; possibly TRBD1 or TRBD2 for D (5 bases each). This CDR3 spans 15 amino acids. Germline lookup yields CDR1 ENHRY and CDR2 SYGVKD. Trimming took off 3 bases at V and 6 bases at J, with 14 bases between the two ends.

V is TRBV19 and J is TRBJ1-1, with D tentatively TRBD1 (6 bases). The germline V and J ends were trimmed by 2 bases and 3 bases, with 16 bases remaining between them. Germline V CDR1 and CDR2: LNHDA, SQIVND (reference sequence). The CDR3 is made up of 16 amino acids. The CDR3 nucleotides read TGTGCCAGTAGTATAATGGCATGGAGGGGGTACACTGAAGCTTTCTTT. Translating gives CASSIMAWRGYTEAFF.

This chain connects TRBV6-1 to TRBJ2-2; perhaps D is TRBD1 or TRBD2 (5 bases each). The V gene's germline CDR1 is MNHNS and CDR2 SASEGT. V shed 6 bases and J shed 7 bases, with 9 bases lying between them. The CDR3 is 12 amino acids. The CDR3 nucleotides are TGTGCCAGCAGCCAGGGAGACGGGGAGCTGTTTTTT. It codes for CASSQGDGELFF.